This TCR beta chain was recovered during a study of OX40 agonist ivuxolimab in advanced cancers. General observations from the study: With doses of 0.1 to 3.0 mg/kg, CD4+ and CD8+ blood T cells had undergone clonal expansion by week 6.

The data were produced by immunoSEQ multiplex PCR, yet TCRdb's version contains in-frame clones alone and is incomplete. This sample has fewer than 90,000 clones, with around 86% found just once. Comment on this clone: The antigen remains undetermined.

Trimming pared 3 bases from V and 7 bases from J, leaving 16 bases between. Germline-derived CDR1 and CDR2 are SGHAT and FQNNGV. The CDR3 contains 14 residues. Autoimmune disease history or systemic immunosuppression barred patients. V is TRBV11-2 and J is TRBJ2-7; TRBD1 is a possible D gene (6 bases). The sequenced sample was CD4+ or CD8+ T cells sorted from blood, obtained in a trial of the OX40 agonist ivuxolimab. This clonotype originated in an adult with an advanced solid tumor such as melanoma, head and neck, liver or kidney cancer. CDR3 sequence reads: CASSFRGGPLEQYF. As DNA, the CDR3 is TGTGCCAGCAGCTTCAGGGGCGGCCCTCTTGAGCAGTACTTC.